The 25 T cell receptor beta chains in this list originate from one sample, sequenced in a study of Graves' ophthalmopathy and Graves' hyperthyroidism. Amplification from RNA transcripts yielded the TCR beta CDR3 regions. Following a first-round RT-PCR that used HTBI primers, a second-round multiplex PCR was carried out. TCRdb reprocessed the multiplex PCR reads with MiXCR, giving one entry per CDR3 protein. Of about 370,000 distinct CDR3 sequences listed, about 18% are singletons. Material: peripheral blood. The receptors come from a woman in her late teens or twenties with Graves' ophthalmopathy.

This clonotype was recorded many times. The rearrangement links TRBV10-3 to TRBJ2-7; the match to TRBD1 covers 7 bases. The CDR3 sequence is 14 residues long. Germline trimming cut 6 bases from V and 2 bases from J; bases unmatched to any gene: 7. The germline gives CDR1 ENHRY, CDR2 SYGVKD. The CDR3: CAISGTEGPYEQYF. CDR3 in DNA: TGTGCCATCAGCGGGACAGAGGGCCCCTACGAGCAGTACTTC.

This clonotype occurred many times. CDR3 DNA: TGCGCCAGCAGCCTTTGGCACGGAGCCTACGAGCAGTACTTC. It encodes CASSLWHGAYEQYF. V usage is TRBV4-3 and J usage is TRBJ2-7; D call uncertain. CDR3 size: 14 residues. Germline CDR1 and CDR2: LGHNA and YSLEER. Deletions cut 4 bases from V and 2 bases from J, with 12 bases between.

This clonotype was seen at least ten times. The V call is TRBV19, the J call TRBJ1-5, with D perhaps matching TRBD1 (5 bases). Germline V lookup: CDR1 LNHDA, CDR2 SQIVND (reference sequence). V shed 7 bases and J shed 4 bases, with 17 bases lying between them. The CDR3 covers 15 residues. CDR3 amino acids: CASNTGTAWNQPQHF. The CDR3 DNA sequence: TGTGCCAGTAACACCGGGACCGCGTGGAATCAGCCCCAGCATTTT.

This chain joins TRBV11-2 and TRBJ2-2; D ambiguous. V lost 7 bases, J lost 1 base, and 13 bases lay in between. Germline V CDR1 and CDR2: SGHAT, FQNNGV. The CDR3 has 15 residues. The DNA of the CDR3 is TGTGCCAGCATCGGAAGGACCCGGAACACCGGGGAGCTGTTTTTT. It encodes CASIGRTRNTGELFF.

This clonotype was observed at least ten times. V usage is TRBV20-1 and J usage is TRBJ1-5; D perhaps matches TRBD1 (6 bases). The CDR3 is 14 residues long. Trimming shortened V by 3 bases and J by 7 bases, and 16 bases separated the two germline ends. Germline V gene sequence: CDR1 DFQATT, CDR2 SNEGSKA (reference sequence). In DNA form, the CDR3 reads TGCAGTGCTAGCCAGAACAGGGAAAGGCAGCCCCAGCATTTT. Amino acid sequence: CSASQNRERQPQHF.

This clonotype came up many times. The chain has TRBV6-5 and TRBJ2-7, with D maybe TRBD2 (5 bases). CDR3 length equals 15 residues. V lost 2 bases, J lost 0 bases, and 11 bases lay in between. CDR1 and CDR2 (germline): MNHEY, SVGAGI. In nucleotides, the CDR3 is TGTGCCAGCAGTTACCAGTTTGGGAGCTCCTACGAGCAGTACTTC. This encodes CASSYQFGSSYEQYF.

V usage is TRBV12-3 or TRBV12-4 and J usage is TRBJ2-2; maybe TRBD2 (6 bases). CDR3 length: 16 amino acids. Trimming took off 7 bases at V and 8 bases at J, with 23 bases between the two ends. The CDR3 DNA reads as TGTGCCAGCACCCCTCCGGGAGACCCCTACGGAGGGGAGCTGTTTTTT. This encodes CASTPPGDPYGGELFF.

In this sample, this clonotype turned up many times. This sequence joins TRBV7-2 and TRBJ2-7; D is undetermined. Germline CDR1 is SGHTA and CDR2 is FQGNSA. The CDR3 is 15 amino acids. V shed 0 bases and J shed 0 bases, with 9 bases lying between them. This CDR3 reads CASSLALSSSYEQYF. The CDR3 DNA sequence: TGTGCCAGCAGCTTAGCGTTATCCTCCTCCTACGAGCAGTACTTC.

Many counts were recorded for this clonotype. CDR3 sequence reads: CASSGTEDSGNTIYF. As DNA, the CDR3 is TGTGCCAGCAGTGGGACGGAAGACTCTGGAAACACCATATATTTT. The J gene is TRBJ1-3, the V gene TRBV28; D is possibly TRBD1 (5 bases). The germline gives CDR1 MDHEN, CDR2 SYDVKM. V was pared by 5 bases and J by 0 bases, with 11 bases between. The CDR3 runs to 15 residues. Full variable domain (missing parts from reference TRBV28 and TRBJ1-3): DVKVTQSSRYLVKRTGEKVFLECVQDMDHENMFWYRQDPGLGLRLIYFSYDVKMKEKGDIPEGYSVSREKKERFSLILESASTNQTSMYLCASSGTEDSGNTIYFGEGSWLTVV.

In this sample, this clonotype turned up many times. Here the CDR3 reads CAISDRVGTEAFF. The CDR3 DNA reads as TGTGCCATCAGCGACAGGGTGGGCACTGAAGCTTTCTTT. The rearrangement uses TRBV10-3 and TRBJ1-1, with TRBD1 matching 7 bases. Germline CDR1 reads ENHRY; CDR2 reads SYGVKD. V lost 6 bases and J lost 4; bases outside the gene matches: 5. The CDR3 has 13 amino acids.

This clonotype was counted ten times or more. The chain joins TRBV7-2 to TRBJ2-7; TRBD1 matches at 8 bases. Germline V lookup: CDR1 SGHTA, CDR2 FQGNSA. The length of the CDR3 is 16 residues. V lost 1 base, J lost 4 bases, and 9 bases stayed unmatched. Written as DNA, the CDR3 is TGTGCCAGCAGCTTAGGGGCAGGGGGCGCGGGATACGAGCAGTACTTC. It translates to CASSLGAGGAGYEQYF.

This clonotype was seen at least ten times. The rearrangement uses TRBV7-2 and TRBJ2-7; D call uncertain. Trimming pared 5 bases from V and 3 bases from J, leaving 14 bases between. From germline, CDR1 is SGHTA and CDR2 FQGNSA. The CDR3 covers 14 residues. The CDR3 is CASSAQVGRYEQYF. CDR3 nucleotide sequence: TGTGCCAGCAGCGCGCAAGTGGGCCGCTACGAGCAGTACTTC.

This clonotype turned up a few times. The chain uses TRBV5-1 and TRBJ2-7, with 10 positions matching TRBD1. Germline V CDR1 and CDR2: SGHRS, YFSETQ. The CDR3 totals 16 residues. Unmatched junction bases numbered 15, after V lost 5 bases and J lost 7 bases. CDR3 in DNA: TGCGCCAGCAGTCCAAATACGGGACAGGGGTCTAAGGAGCAGTACTTC. Encoded protein: CASSPNTGQGSKEQYF. Looking up the rest from reference TRBV5-1 and TRBJ2-7 gives the full variable domain: KAGVTQTPRYLIKTRGQQVTLSCSPISGHRSVSWYQQTPGQGLQFLFEYFSETQRNKGNFPGRFSGRQFSNSRSEMNVSTLELGDSALYLCASSPNTGQGSKEQYFGPGTRLTVT.

In its sample, this clonotype was seen many times. The gene calls are TRBV5-1 and TRBJ1-1; maybe TRBD1 (6 bases). The germline gives CDR1 SGHRS, CDR2 YFSETQ. With 2 bases removed from V and 5 bases from J, the gap between germline ends came to 10 bases. CDR3 length equals 13 residues. The CDR3: CASSFEGVTEAFF. CDR3 sequence (DNA): TGCGCCAGCAGCTTTGAGGGGGTGACTGAAGCTTTCTTT.

At least ten counts were recorded for this clonotype. The chain uses TRBV11-2 and TRBJ2-7; 10 bases are a match to TRBD2. The V and J ends lost 5 bases and 6 bases, in that order; junction bases with no gene match: 16. The CDR3 has 17 residues. In germline, CDR1 is SGHAT, CDR2 FQNNGV. The CDR3 coding sequence is TGTGCCAGCAGCCCCCTGGCTAGCGGGGGCCCCCGTGGCGAGCAGTACTTC. Encoded protein: CASSPLASGGPRGEQYF.

Ten or more counts support this clonotype. The chain combines TRBV28 with TRBJ1-1, with a tentative D call TRBD1 (6 bases). V was cut by 2 bases and J by 11 bases, with 15 bases left in between. Germline values: CDR1 MDHEN, CDR2 SYDVKM. The CDR3 is 13 amino acids. The CDR3 here is CASSLTGRWMAFF. Here the CDR3 DNA reads TGTGCCAGCAGTTTAACAGGGAGGTGGATGGCTTTCTTT.

This clonotype was seen repeatedly, ten times or more. The chain has TRBV11-2 and TRBJ2-7; D may match TRBD1 or TRBD2 (5 bases each). The CDR3 contains 17 residues. With 5 bases removed from V and 2 bases from J, the gap between germline ends came to 22 bases. Germline loops: CDR1 SGHAT, CDR2 FQNNGV. The CDR3 region has the DNA TGTGCCAGCAGCCTAGGTGCCTCGGTTCGGGACCCCTACGAGCAGTACTTC. Translating it yields CASSLGASVRDPYEQYF.

This clonotype appeared many times. The chain recombines TRBV6-4 with TRBJ2-2, with D hard to call. The CDR3 has 17 amino acids. V was cut by 6 bases and J by 0 bases, with 17 bases left in between. CDR1 is MRHNA, CDR2 SNTAGT, per germline. This chain's CDR3 is CASSHVGRVANTGELFF. CDR3 DNA: TGTGCCAGCAGCCACGTGGGCCGGGTTGCGAACACCGGGGAGCTGTTTTTT.

This clonotype was detected many times. The chain uses TRBV19 and TRBJ1-5, with TRBD1 identical over 8 bases. The CDR3 runs to 15 residues. The V gene's germline CDR1 is LNHDA and CDR2 SQIVND (reference sequence). Trimming took 3 bases from V and 3 from J; bases not matched to a gene: 4. The CDR3 loop is CASSMTGEHNQPQHF. CDR3 coding DNA: TGTGCCAGTAGTATGACAGGGGAACACAATCAGCCCCAGCATTTT.

This clonotype appeared many times. This sequence joins TRBV19 and TRBJ1-1; D call uncertain. Trimming took 10 bases from V and 1 from J, leaving 16 bases between them. The CDR3 is 14 amino acids. Germline V gives CDR1 LNHDA, CDR2 SQIVND (reference sequence). CDR3 in amino acids: CATTLGRRNTEAFF. In nucleotides, the CDR3 is TGTGCCACTACCCTCGGGCGGAGGAACACTGAAGCTTTCTTT.

This clonotype was detected many times. This chain links TRBV6-2 or TRBV6-3 with TRBJ2-4; D perhaps matches TRBD2 (5 bases). The CDR3 is 17 amino acids. The V end was cut by 6 bases, the J end by 6 bases, with 24 bases between. Germline V CDR1 and CDR2: MNHEY, SVGEGT. The CDR3 DNA is TGTGCCAGCAGCGCCCCGGGGAATAGTTGGGAAAGAAACATTCAGTACTTC. Protein sequence: CASSAPGNSWERNIQYF.

The J gene is TRBJ1-2, the V gene TRBV14; 7 bases match TRBD1. Germline loops: CDR1 SGHDN, CDR2 FVKESK. V gave up 2 bases and J gave up 5 bases; unmatched junction bases: 14. CDR3 size: 17 residues. The DNA of the CDR3 is TGTGCCAGCAGCCAACTAGGGGGCGGTCGCCAAACATATGGCTACACCTTC. It codes for CASSQLGGGRQTYGYTF.

This clonotype appeared many times. The CDR3 loop is CASRGTAGRNTEAFF. Written as DNA, the CDR3 is TGTGCCAGCAGGGGGACAGCCGGGCGGAACACTGAAGCTTTCTTT. This chain connects TRBV6-1 to TRBJ1-1, with 7 nucleotides matching TRBD1. CDR1 MNHNS and CDR2 SASEGT come from the germline V gene. The CDR3 is 15 residues long. V shed 6 bases, J shed 1 base, and the junction held 8 bases outside the gene matches.

In this sample, this clonotype turned up many times. The J gene is TRBJ2-5, the V gene TRBV6-2 or TRBV6-3, with 7 bases fitting TRBD1. Germline lookup yields CDR1 MNHEY and CDR2 SVGEGT. V was clipped by 10 bases and J by 3 bases; unmatched bases: 11. The CDR3 is 14 amino acids. This chain's CDR3 is CATNFQGGEETQYF. CDR3 DNA: TGTGCCACCAACTTCCAAGGGGGCGAAGAGACCCAGTACTTC.

Ten or more counts support this clonotype. Just one base apart from a much larger clone, this may be a read error. The V gene is TRBV27, the J gene TRBJ1-5, with D uncertain. The CDR3 length is 15 residues. Germline V lookup: CDR1 MNHEY, CDR2 SMNVEV (reference sequence). Trimming stripped 4 bases from V and 5 bases from J, with 15 bases between. Written as DNA, the CDR3 is TGTGCCAGCAGTTATCGAAGCACCTTGTATCAGCCCCAGCATTTT. This gives the protein CASSYRSTLYQPQHF.